This entry is about one T cell receptor (beta chain). Antigen: not known. PCR primers comprised 60 Vbeta and 13 Jbeta primers. Assay used: immunoSEQ multiplex PCR; TCRdb lists only in-frame clones, some missing. The profile covers 100,000 to 150,000 clones, with 70% to 80% appearing a single time and roughly 3% taken by the ten largest. At collection, donors were nominally healthy, but unrecorded immune exposures were probable. These data are taken from a study of cytomegalovirus exposure and HLA in healthy donors. Study-wide points: Presence/absence analyses supposed approximately even sequencing depth among donors.

The source material was PBMCs. The sequence derives from a human donor in good health.

In nucleotides, the CDR3 is TGTGCCAGCTCACCACAAGTAGGGAGCGAGCAGTACTTC. Amino acid sequence: CASSPQVGSEQYF. The chain combines TRBV18 with TRBJ2-7; the D gene is possibly TRBD2 (5 bases). CDR3 length: 13 amino acids. Germline loops: CDR1 KGHSH, CDR2 LQKENI. V was pared by 1 base and J by 6 bases, with 10 bases between.